This is a list of T cell receptor beta chains from one sample in a study of technical replicates of blood from a handful of donors. Measured with immunoSEQ multiplex PCR; TCRdb has only the in-frame clones, and not every one. The sample records over 65,000 clones, 85% to 95% being singletons. Sequencing used T cells isolated from PBMCs. The receptor set was obtained from a human donor in good health. CDR3s include the opening cysteine and the closing phenylalanine or tryptophan. The D gene is left open where the match is weak. Rows give clone size only sometimes, using once, few, many, or a class for an expanded clone.

TRBJ2-3,14,NA,NA,TRBV6-6,TGTGCCAGCAGTTCAGACAGGAACACAGATACGCAGTATTTT,CASSSDRNTDTQYF
TRBJ1-1,15,TRBD1,NA,TRBV10-1,TGCGCCAGCAGTGCTGTGACAGGGGTGGACACTGAAGCTTTCTTT,CASSAVTGVDTEAFF
TRBJ1-2,14,TRBD1,NA,TRBV5-4,TGTGCCAGCAGCTTGACAGGGGCGTTGCATGGCTACACCTTC,CASSLTGALHGYTF
TRBJ2-3,13,NA,NA,TRBV7-8,TGTGCCAGCAGTAATGACATCACAGATACGCAGTATTTT,CASSNDITDTQYF
TRBJ2-3,17,NA,NA,TRBV5-1,TGCGCCAGTCCAAGCCCCCTCCTCGTTGCCTTAACAGATACGCAGTATTTT,CASPSPLLVALTDTQYF
TRBJ1-2,15,NA,NA,TRBV7-9,TGTGCCAGCAGCTTGGCCCCCAGGGGTTTCTATGGCTACACCTTC,CASSLAPRGFYGYTF
TRBJ1-5,15,TRBD1,NA,TRBV5-1,TGCGCCAGCAGCCCGGACAGGGGGAGCAATCAGCCCCAGCATTTT,CASSPDRGSNQPQHF
TRBJ1-1,16,NA,NA,TRBV4-1,TGCGCCAGCAGAAACGACAACAGGGTCCGAAGGACTGAAGCTTTCTTT,CASRNDNRVRRTEAFF
TRBJ2-3,13,TRBD2,NA,TRBV2,TGTGCCAGCAGTGTCAGCGGGGGGGATACGCAGTATTTT,CASSVSGGDTQYF
TRBJ2-7,13,NA,NA,TRBV5-1,TGCGCCAGCAGGCGGGGGCCTCCCTACGAGCAGTACTTC,CASRRGPPYEQYF
TRBJ2-7,15,TRBD1,NA,TRBV6-1,TGTGCCAGCAGTGAAGCCGCCGGACAGGTGTACGAGCAGTACTTC,CASSEAAGQVYEQYF
TRBJ2-7,16,TRBD2,NA,TRBV7-2,TGTGCCAGCAGCTCCCCCACTAGCGGGAATGAGTACGAGCAGTACTTC,CASSSPTSGNEYEQYF
TRBJ2-5,15,TRBD1,NA,TRBV10-2,TGCGCCAGCAGTACAGGGGGACTGTACCAAGAGACCCAGTACTTC,CASSTGGLYQETQYF
TRBJ2-1,12,TRBD1,NA,TRBV2,TGTGCCAGCCAGCTTGACAGGGATGAGCAGTTCTTC,CASQLDRDEQFF
TRBJ2-4,17,NA,NA,TRBV18,TGTGCCAGCTCACCACCGTCGGTTACCGGGGGCAAAAACATTCAGTACTTC,CASSPPSVTGGKNIQYF
TRBJ2-7,14,NA,NA,TRBV7-2,TGTGCCAGCAGCTTAGCGGGCACCTCCTACGAGCAGTACTTC,CASSLAGTSYEQYF
TRBJ2-5,14,TRBD1,NA,TRBV30,TGTGCCTGGAGTGTGCCGGGACAGCAAGAGACCCAGTACTTC,CAWSVPGQQETQYF
TRBJ2-7,13,TRBD1,NA,TRBV11-3,TGTGCCAGCAGCCAAGGACAGGGCTACGAGCAGTACTTC,CASSQGQGYEQYF
TRBJ2-3,14,NA,NA,TRBV5-4,TGTGCCAGCAGCTTCACAGGGTCAAGAGATACGCAGTATTTT,CASSFTGSRDTQYF
TRBJ2-1,15,NA,NA,TRBV7-8,TGTGCCAGCAGCTTGGGACATAGCTCCTACAATGAGCAGTTCTTC,CASSLGHSSYNEQFF
TRBJ1-2,13,NA,NA,TRBV10-1,TGCGCCAGCAGCGACAGCTCATCTTATGGCTACACCTTC,CASSDSSSYGYTF
TRBJ2-7,16,NA,NA,TRBV4-1,TGCGCCAGCAGCCAAGAATATGGAGGTTCTCCCTACGAGCAGTACTTC,CASSQEYGGSPYEQYF
TRBJ1-6,17,NA,once,TRBV11-2,TGTGCCAGCAGCCCCGTCTCCAGAGGCTCCTATAATTCACCCCTCCACTTT,CASSPVSRGSYNSPLHF
TRBJ1-1,16,TRBD1,NA,TRBV18,TGTGCCAGCTCACCACGAGGACAGGGGACTAACACTGAAGCTTTCTTT,CASSPRGQGTNTEAFF
TRBJ2-3,13,TRBD2,NA,TRBV7-9,TGTGCCAGCAACGGACTAGGCACAGATACGCAGTATTTT,CASNGLGTDTQYF
TRBJ2-1,15,NA,NA,TRBV15,TGTGCCACCAGCAGAGATCTGATAGACCGGGGTGAGCAGTTCTTC,CATSRDLIDRGEQFF
TRBJ1-1,13,TRBD1,once,TRBV10-3,TGTGCCATCAGGGGACAGCTGAACACTGAAGCTTTCTTT,CAIRGQLNTEAFF
TRBJ1-5,16,TRBD1,NA,TRBV27,TGTGCCAGCAGTTTCGGGACAGGGGGCTCCAATCAGCCCCAGCATTTT,CASSFGTGGSNQPQHF
TRBJ2-1,15,TRBD2,NA,TRBV6-1,TGTGCCAGCAGCGAAGCGGGAGGGTCCTACAATGAGCAGTTCTTC,CASSEAGGSYNEQFF
TRBJ1-1,14,NA,NA,TRBV19,TGTGCCAGTTTACCGGGACTTCACTACCCCGAAGCTTTCTTT,CASLPGLHYPEAFF
TRBJ2-7,15,NA,NA,TRBV30,TGTGCCTGGAGTGTCGGGACACCTAGCTCCTACGAGCAGTACTTC,CAWSVGTPSSYEQYF
TRBJ2-2,14,NA,NA,TRBV28,TGTGCCAGCAAGAACCTACTCGTCGCCGGGGAGCTGTTTTTT,CASKNLLVAGELFF
TRBJ2-5,13,NA,NA,TRBV18,TGTGCCAGCTCACCGCAGGGTCAAGAGACCCAGTACTTC,CASSPQGQETQYF
TRBJ2-4,15,NA,NA,TRBV5-1,TGCGCCAGCACCCGACAGCCCCTAGCCAAAAACATTCAGTACTTC,CASTRQPLAKNIQYF
TRBJ1-1,14,TRBD1,NA,TRBV5-4,TGTGCCAGCAGCTGGGACAGGGGGAACACTGAAGCTTTCTTT,CASSWDRGNTEAFF
TRBJ1-2,17,TRBD1,NA,TRBV7-9,TGTGCCAGCAGCTCCAAGACAGGGGAGATTTCTAACTATGGCTACACCTTC,CASSSKTGEISNYGYTF
TRBJ1-5,15,NA,NA,TRBV6-6,TGTGCCAGCAGGTCCGGGACTGTGGTCCATCAGCCCCAGCATTTT,CASRSGTVVHQPQHF
TRBJ2-7,15,NA,NA,TRBV7-9,TGTGCCAGCAGCTTAGGATGGGGAGGGGGCTACGAGCAGTACTTC,CASSLGWGGGYEQYF
TRBJ2-3,16,TRBD2,NA,TRBV5-4,TGTGCCAGCAGCTTGGTGGTAGCGGGAATCTCAGATACGCAGTATTTT,CASSLVVAGISDTQYF
TRBJ1-6,17,TRBD1,NA,TRBV27,TGTGCCAGCAGTTCCCACAGCTCACAGGGGCATAATTCACCCCTCCACTTT,CASSSHSSQGHNSPLHF
TRBJ1-5,15,TRBD1,NA,TRBV6-1,TGTGCCAGCAGTGATTGGACAGGGAGCAATCAGCCCCAGCATTTT,CASSDWTGSNQPQHF
TRBJ2-7,15,NA,NA,TRBV19,TGTGCCAGTAGTATAGTAGCGGTCTCCAGCTACGAGCAGTACTTC,CASSIVAVSSYEQYF
TRBJ2-5,13,NA,NA,TRBV30,TGTGCCTGGACAGGCCTGGCGTGGGAGACCCAGTACTTC,CAWTGLAWETQYF
TRBJ2-4,15,NA,NA,TRBV21-1,TGTGCCAGCAGCATAAAGGAGATATCCAAAAACATTCAGTACTTC,CASSIKEISKNIQYF
TRBJ2-2,13,NA,NA,TRBV27,TGTGCCAGCAGGCCTCTAGGCACCGGGGAGCTGTTTTTT,CASRPLGTGELFF
TRBJ1-4,13,NA,few,TRBV6-5,TGTGCCAGCAGAGAGGGAACGCACGAAAAACTGTTTTTT,CASREGTHEKLFF
TRBJ1-5,14,NA,once,TRBV28,TGTGCCAGCAGTCCGACCAGGAGCAATCAGCCCCAGCATTTT,CASSPTRSNQPQHF
TRBJ2-1,15,NA,once,TRBV29-1,TGCAGCGTTGAAGATTCGTTGGACAGCTTACCTCGGCAGTTCTTC,CSVEDSLDSLPRQFF
TRBJ2-7,16,TRBD2,NA,TRBV6-5,TGTGCCAGCAGTTACTCGACTAGCGGGAGGGTCTACGAGCAGTACTTC,CASSYSTSGRVYEQYF
TRBJ2-7,16,NA,NA,TRBV11-2,TGTGCCAGCAGCTTAGATCGGTGGGGCTTAACCTACGAGCAGTACTTC,CASSLDRWGLTYEQYF
TRBJ1-1,17,NA,NA,TRBV2,TGTGCCAGCAGTGAAGAAAGTCAGGGTATCGCCAACACTGAAGCTTTCTTT,CASSEESQGIANTEAFF
TRBJ1-4,14,TRBD1,NA,TRBV30,TGTGCCTGGAGCTTGGACAGGGGGAAGGAAAAACTGTTTTTT,CAWSLDRGKEKLFF
TRBJ2-7,14,TRBD2,NA,TRBV6-5,TGTGCCAGCTCGCAAGGCGGGGGGCCCTACGAGCAGTACTTC,CASSQGGGPYEQYF
TRBJ1-5,16,TRBD1,NA,TRBV7-9,TGTGCCAGCAGCAACAGGGGGGGCTCTAGCAATCAGCCCCAGCATTTT,CASSNRGGSSNQPQHF
TRBJ1-2,13,TRBD1,NA,TRBV27,TGTGCCAGCAGCTTGGACAGGGCCGGAGGCTACACCTTC,CASSLDRAGGYTF
TRBJ2-7,18,TRBD2,NA,TRBV2,TGTGCCAGCAGCGGAGACCGAAAGCGGGGGCTCACATACTACGAGCAGTACTTC,CASSGDRKRGLTYYEQYF
TRBJ2-1,14,NA,NA,TRBV4-2,TGTGCCAGCAGCCAAGGGAGGGAAAACAATGAGCAGTTCTTC,CASSQGRENNEQFF
TRBJ2-5,15,TRBD2,NA,TRBV30,TGTGCCTGGAGTGTAGGGACTAGCGGAAAAGAGACCCAGTACTTC,CAWSVGTSGKETQYF
TRBJ1-1,14,NA,NA,TRBV9,TGTGCCAGCAGCGTAGAGACAGAGAACACTGAAGCTTTCTTT,CASSVETENTEAFF